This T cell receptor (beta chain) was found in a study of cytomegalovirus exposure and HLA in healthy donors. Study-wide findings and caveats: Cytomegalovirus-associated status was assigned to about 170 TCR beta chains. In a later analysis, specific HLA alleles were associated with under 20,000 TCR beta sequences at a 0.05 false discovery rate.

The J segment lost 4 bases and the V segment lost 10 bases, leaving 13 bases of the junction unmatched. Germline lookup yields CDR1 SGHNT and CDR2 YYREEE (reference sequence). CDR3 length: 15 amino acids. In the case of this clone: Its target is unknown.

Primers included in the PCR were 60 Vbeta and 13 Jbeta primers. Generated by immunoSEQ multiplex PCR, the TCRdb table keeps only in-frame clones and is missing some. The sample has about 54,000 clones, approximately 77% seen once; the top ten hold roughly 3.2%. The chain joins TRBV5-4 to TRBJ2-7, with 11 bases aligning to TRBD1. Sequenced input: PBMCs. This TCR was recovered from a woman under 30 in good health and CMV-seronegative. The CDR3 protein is CAFAPGTGGTYEQYF. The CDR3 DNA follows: TGTGCCTTTGCCCCGGGGACAGGGGGGACGTACGAGCAGTACTTC. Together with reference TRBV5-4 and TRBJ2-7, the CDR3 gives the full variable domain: ETGVTQSPTHLIKTRGQQVTLRCSSQSGHNTVSWYQQALGQGPQFIFQYYREEENGRGNFPPRFSGLQFPNYSSELNVNALELDDSALYLCAFAPGTGGTYEQYFGPGTRLTVT.